This entry features one T cell receptor beta chain sequence. Its antigen is still unknown. The sample is drawn from a study of shared clonotypes between healthy human individuals. In the original processing: Because ImmunoSEQ provided only junction sequences with no quality scores, the filtering differed. Libraries were prepared by immunoSEQ multiplex PCR; TCRdb keeps only in-frame clonotypes and omits some of them. That table supplies the V and J calls and clone size; D and trimming were determined from the DNA. The data contain around 1.6 million clones, about 98% of them seen just once; the ten biggest clones take up about 0.45%. The CDR3 sequence is 14 residues long. Trimming removed 5 bases from V and 4 bases from J, with 13 bases in between. Germline CDR1 is SGHRS and CDR2 is YFSETQ. The study, taken as a whole, reports: Among donors, sharing of clonotypes was expected to be affected by sequencing depth. Relative to clonotypes present in all four donors, those not shared had lower generation probabilities.

The chain links TRBV5-1 to TRBJ2-1, with D perhaps matching TRBD2 (5 bases). The origin of this receptor is a man aged 25-45 years in good health. Input material: naive CD4+ T cells sorted from blood. Subset here: CD45RA+ positively selected. The CDR3 spells CASRDDYSYNEQFF. CDR3 nucleotide sequence: TGCGCCAGCAGGGACGACTATAGTTACAATGAGCAGTTCTTC.